The 29 T cell receptor beta chains presented below share a single source sample, sequenced in a study of blood T cell repertoires in COVID-19. Measured with immunoSEQ multiplex PCR; TCRdb has only the in-frame clones, and not every one. The repertoire holds 130,000 or so clones, with about 83% as singletons. The sample taken for sequencing was peripheral blood. These receptor sequences come from a human donor in a cohort sampled during active COVID-19.

This chain links TRBV11-2 with TRBJ1-2; D gene ambiguous. Trimming cost V 1 base and J 4 bases, with 10 bases left between them. The germline V gene encodes CDR1 SGHAT and CDR2 FQNNGV. This CDR3 is built from 14 residues. The CDR3 spells CASSLGVESYGYTF. CDR3 nucleotides: TGTGCCAGCAGCTTAGGCGTCGAGAGCTATGGCTACACCTTC.

V usage is TRBV6-1 and J usage is TRBJ2-1, with a weak D call TRBD2 (7 bases). Trimming removed 0 bases at V and 7 bases at J, with 13 bases between. Germline V gene lookup returns CDR1 MNHNS and CDR2 SASEGT. The CDR3 has 15 amino acids. This CDR3 is CASSEAGGLGNEQFF. CDR3 nucleotide sequence: TGTGCCAGCAGTGAAGCGGGGGGGCTGGGGAATGAGCAGTTCTTC.

There are a few counts of this clone. The V call is TRBV19, the J call TRBJ2-7; 9 bases align to TRBD1. Per the germline V gene, CDR1 is LNHDA and CDR2 is SQIVND (reference sequence). The length of the CDR3 is 14 residues. Trimming cost V 9 bases and J 7 bases; bases outside gene matches: 13. The DNA for the CDR3 is TGTGCCAGCCGCCCCGGGACAGGGCCTAATGAGCAGTACTTC. Its translation is CASRPGTGPNEQYF.

The genes are TRBV7-2 and TRBJ1-2, with 8 bases lining up with TRBD1. This CDR3 has 15 residues. Germline values: CDR1 SGHTA, CDR2 FQGNSA. V lost 1 base to trimming and J lost 7 bases; unmatched junction nucleotides: 8. The CDR3 spells CASSLGRQGIGGYTF. The CDR3 DNA reads TGTGCCAGCAGCTTAGGACGACAGGGGATAGGTGGCTACACCTTC.

The J gene is TRBJ2-1, the V gene TRBV7-6; 9 positions match TRBD2. This CDR3 region has 16 residues. The junction had 1 base not matched to a gene; V was cut back by 1 base and J by 0 bases. CDR1 and CDR2 (germline): SGHVS, FNYEAQ. CDR3 bases: TGTGCCAGCAGCTTAGGTAGCGGGAGCTCCTACAATGAGCAGTTCTTC. Translated, it gives CASSLGSGSSYNEQFF. Full variable domain (missing parts from reference TRBV7-6 and TRBJ2-1): GAGVSQSPRYKVTKRGQDVALRCDPISGHVSLYWYRQALGQGPEFLTYFNYEAQQDKSGLPNDRFSAERPEGSISTLTIQRTEQRDSAMYRCASSLGSGSSYNEQFFGPGTRLTVL.

The chain joins TRBV7-2 to TRBJ2-3; no firm D call. Germline V gene data show CDR1 as SGHTA and CDR2 as FQGNSA. The CDR3 runs to 12 residues. V was shortened by 1 base and J by 7 bases, with 6 bases between the two germline ends. CDR3 sequence reads: CASSLGANTQYF. CDR3 sequence (DNA): TGTGCCAGCAGCTTAGGGGCAAATACGCAGTATTTT.

The chain uses TRBV28 and TRBJ2-1, with 7 bases that match TRBD2. The CDR3 runs to 13 residues. Germline V gene lookup returns CDR1 MDHEN and CDR2 SYDVKM. J was trimmed by 5 bases and V by 3 bases; bases with no gene match: 1. The CDR3 region has the DNA TGTGCCAGCAGTTTTGGGGGGGACAATGAGCAGTTCTTC. Translation: CASSFGGDNEQFF.

The rearrangement uses TRBV3-1 (or the pseudogene TRBV3-2) and TRBJ1-6, with D unresolved. V lost 3 bases and J lost 2, with 11 bases in between. In germline, CDR1 is LGHDT, CDR2 YNNKEL (reference sequence). The CDR3 runs to 16 residues. The CDR3 region is CASSHRQVPYNSPLHF. The CDR3, as DNA: TGTGCCAGCAGCCATAGGCAGGTTCCCTATAATTCACCCCTCCACTTT.

This chain connects TRBV27 to TRBJ2-7; the D is unclear. The CDR3 sequence is 9 residues long. V dropped 6 bases and J dropped 7 bases, with 4 bases sitting between them. Per germline, CDR1 MNHEY and CDR2 SMNVEV (reference sequence). CDR3 residues: CASSCEQYF. The CDR3 DNA follows: TGTGCCAGCAGCTGTGAGCAGTACTTC.

The V gene is TRBV5-6, the J gene TRBJ2-7, with 10 bases lining up with TRBD1. J lost 2 bases, V lost 2 bases, and 7 bases had no gene match. CDR1 is SGHDT and CDR2 is YYEEEE in the germline V gene. The CDR3 runs 16 residues. Written as DNA, the CDR3 is TGTGCCAGCAGCTTACTCCGGGACAGGGGCACCTACGAGCAGTACTTC. Its protein product is CASSLLRDRGTYEQYF.

V usage is TRBV28 and J usage is TRBJ2-3, with 8 bases aligning to TRBD2. Germline V CDR1 and CDR2: MDHEN, SYDVKM. J was trimmed by 11 bases and V by 6 bases; bases with no gene match: 10. This CDR3 is built from 13 residues. CDR3 bases: TGTGCCAGCAGGGTTAGCGGGAAACGGGGGCAGTATTTT. As protein: CASRVSGKRGQYF.

V is TRBV18 and J is TRBJ2-7; 7 nucleotides align to TRBD2. The trim removed 4 bases at V and 1 base at J, leaving 10 bases unmatched. This CDR3 has 16 amino acids. Germline V lookup: CDR1 KGHSH, CDR2 LQKENI. The CDR3 coding sequence is TGTGCCAGCTCACGATTGGGAGGGGCTCCTTCCTACGAGCAGTACTTC. It specifies CASSRLGGAPSYEQYF.

Points on this clone: The sample holds other DNA sequences that translate to the same CDR3. The genes are TRBV28 and TRBJ1-5; TRBD1 might be the D (5 bases). This CDR3 is built from 14 residues. The germline V gene encodes CDR1 MDHEN and CDR2 SYDVKM. V was cut by 1 base and J by 4 bases, with 8 bases left in between. CDR3 coding DNA: TGTGCCAGCAGTTTATCGGGGGGGAATCAGCCCCAGCATTTT. Protein: CASSLSGGNQPQHF.

The rearrangement joins TRBV6-5 to TRBJ2-3; 7 nucleotides match TRBD2. This CDR3 is built from 15 residues. The trim removed 11 bases at V and 0 bases at J, leaving 11 bases unmatched. Germline CDR1 MNHEY, CDR2 SVGAGI. The CDR3 region is CASLRRGKSTDTQYF. The CDR3 nucleotides read TGTGCCTCCCTACGGCGGGGGAAGAGCACAGATACGCAGTATTTT.

This chain joins TRBV6-1 and TRBJ1-2; TRBD1 aligns across 7 bases. With 2 bases clipped from V and 2 bases from J, the junction kept 2 bases outside the gene matches. CDR1 MNHNS and CDR2 SASEGT come from the germline V gene. The CDR3 is made up of 14 amino acids. The CDR3 nucleotides read TGTGCCAGCAGTGAATGGGGACAGAACTATGGCTACACCTTC. Amino acid sequence: CASSEWGQNYGYTF.

The genes are TRBV2 and TRBJ1-5, with 7 nucleotides matching TRBD1. The CDR3 spans 14 residues. The germline V gene encodes CDR1 SNHLY and CDR2 FYNNEI. Trimming took 5 bases from V and 2 from J; bases not matched to a gene: 3. The CDR3 loop is CASSLTGRNQPQHF. The CDR3 nucleotides are TGTGCCAGCAGTCTGACAGGGCGCAATCAGCCCCAGCATTTT.

V usage is TRBV7-6 and J usage is TRBJ2-7; 8 bases line up with TRBD1. V dropped 3 bases and J dropped 6; count of bases not matched to a gene: 10. This CDR3 is 15 amino acids long. Germline V gene sequence: CDR1 SGHVS, CDR2 FNYEAQ. The DNA of the CDR3 is TGTGCCAGCAGCTTTGATCAGGGGGCGTATGTCGAGCAGTACTTC. This sequence encodes CASSFDQGAYVEQYF.

V usage is TRBV18 and J usage is TRBJ2-6; tentative D call: TRBD2 (5 bases). The germline V gene has CDR1 KGHSH and CDR2 LQKENI. The CDR3 extends over 16 amino acids. Trimming cost V 0 bases and J 1 base, with 7 bases left between them. CDR3 in DNA: TGTGCCAGCTCACCACCGTCGGGGTCTGGGGCCAACGTCCTGACTTTC. Translated, it gives CASSPPSGSGANVLTF.

Only one count was recorded for this clone. This chain joins TRBV4-1 and TRBJ2-7; a weak D match, TRBD2 (6 bases). The CDR3 has 15 residues. The V and J ends lost 2 bases and 5 bases respectively, with 16 bases between them. CDR1 MGHRA and CDR2 YSYEKL come from the germline V gene. The CDR3 protein is CASSQSDDPGDEQYF. The DNA of the CDR3 is TGCGCCAGCAGCCAATCGGACGACCCGGGGGACGAGCAGTACTTC.

The gene calls are TRBV6-5 and TRBJ1-1; D remains unclear. The CDR3 length is 11 residues. Between the trimmed V and J ends, which lost 6 bases and 8 bases, there was a span of 10 bases. Germline CDR1 and CDR2: MNHEY and SVGAGI. Written as DNA, the CDR3 is TGTGCCAGCAGGTTTACAGCCGAAGCTTTCTTT. This codes for CASRFTAEAFF.

This clone was observed a few times. The chain employs TRBV2 and TRBJ1-5, with D possibly TRBD1 on 6 matching bases. CDR1 and CDR2 (germline): SNHLY, FYNNEI. The V gene lost 4 bases and the J gene lost 5 bases, with 15 bases spanning the gap. The length of the CDR3 is 15 residues. As DNA, the CDR3 is TGTGCCAGCAGTGTAGAGAGGGAGGGGGATCAGCCCCAGCATTTT. It is translated as CASSVEREGDQPQHF.

The chain employs TRBV5-6 and TRBJ1-1; 8 positions match TRBD1. In germline, CDR1 is SGHDT, CDR2 YYEEEE. The V segment lost 0 bases and the J segment 10 bases; nucleotides outside the gene matches: 2. The CDR3 is 12 amino acids. This chain's CDR3 is CASSLGTGRAFF. CDR3 coding DNA: TGTGCCAGCAGCTTGGGGACAGGGCGAGCTTTCTTT.

About this clone: The junction shows a germline mismatch at one end, possibly a read error. The chain has TRBV25-1 and TRBJ2-7, with 8 bases lining up with TRBD1. The germline CDR1 and CDR2 sequences are MGHDK and SYGVNS. This CDR3 is built from 16 residues. The CDR3 loop reads CASSEAGQEVGLGLDF. The CDR3 DNA sequence: TGTGCCAGCAGTGAAGCGGGACAGGAAGTTGGCCTGGGCTTAGACTTC.

This chain joins TRBV3-1 (or the pseudogene TRBV3-2) and TRBJ1-1; 8 bases line up with TRBD1. With V trimmed by 3 bases and J by 10 bases, 13 bases remained unmatched. The CDR3 extends over 15 amino acids. Germline loops: CDR1 LGHDT, CDR2 YNNKEL (reference sequence). The CDR3 here is CASSQTDRASRGAFF. CDR3 in DNA: TGTGCCAGCAGCCAGACGGACAGGGCCTCCCGTGGAGCTTTCTTT.

V gene TRBV27 combines with J gene TRBJ1-2, with no clear D. Germline V gene data show CDR1 as MNHEY and CDR2 as SMNVEV (reference sequence). The CDR3 is made up of 14 amino acids. Trimming removed 6 bases from V and 7 bases from J, with 18 bases in between. CDR3 protein: CASRGSPEGGGYTF. CDR3 bases: TGTGCCAGCAGGGGAAGCCCAGAAGGAGGTGGCTACACCTTC.

This rearrangement joins TRBV6-5 to TRBJ2-7; 8 bases match TRBD1. V lost 8 bases, J lost 2 bases, and 5 bases stayed unmatched. Germline V gene data show CDR1 as MNHEY and CDR2 as SVGAGI. This CDR3 region has 13 residues. The chain's CDR3 is CASQDRGAYEQYF. The CDR3 coding sequence is TGTGCCAGCCAAGACAGGGGAGCCTACGAGCAGTACTTC.

The gene calls are TRBV4-2 and TRBJ2-5, with 8 bases lining up with TRBD2. Germline loops: CDR1 LGHNA, CDR2 YNFKEQ. The CDR3 length is 16 residues. After removal of 3 bases from V and 1 base from J, the junction contained 7 bases not matched to a gene. CDR3 residues: CASSQSTGGAQETQYF. CDR3 coding DNA: TGTGCCAGCAGCCAGAGCACCGGGGGGGCCCAAGAGACCCAGTACTTC.

The rearrangement uses TRBV27 and TRBJ2-2; 7 bases fit TRBD1. CDR3 length equals 15 residues. Germline lookup yields CDR1 MNHEY and CDR2 SMNVEV (reference sequence). Trimming cost V 7 bases and J 4 bases; bases outside gene matches: 9. The CDR3 DNA reads as TGTGCCAGCACTCAGGGGGTTCGCGGCACCGGGGAGCTGTTTTTT. Its translation is CASTQGVRGTGELFF.

The chain carries TRBV9 and TRBJ1-2; D gene ambiguous. CDR3 length: 14 residues. The germline V gene has CDR1 SGDLS and CDR2 YYNGEE. With 1 base removed from V and 4 bases from J, the gap between germline ends came to 11 bases. CDR3: CASSVPGSLYGYTF. The CDR3 DNA reads as TGTGCCAGCAGCGTACCCGGGTCCCTCTATGGCTACACCTTC.